The 18 T cell receptor beta chains presented below share a single source sample, sequenced in a study of blood T cells in healthy people across ages. Primers used in a second PCR of about 7 to 12 cycles were a sample-barcoded 5' primer and a J-beta primer mix. TCRdb recomputed calls from the 5' RACE reads with MiXCR, one row per CDR3 protein. Seen here are around 700,000 distinct CDR3 sequences, approximately 25% observed once, and the top ten hold 9% to 9.5%. This sample was also put to use in a study of T cells of mothers and their children.

The sequenced material came from blood. Every receptor here comes from a boy between 5 and 17 years old in good health.

The CDR3 DNA reads TGTGCCAGCAGCACCTGGGGACAGGGAGAAAGCTACGAGCAGTACTTC. Its translation is CASSTWGQGESYEQYF. The rearrangement joins TRBV13 to TRBJ2-7, with TRBD1 matching 9 bases. The trim removed 5 bases at V and 3 bases at J, leaving 11 bases unmatched. Germline assignment: CDR1 PRHDT and CDR2 FYEKMQ (reference sequence). CDR3 length: 16 residues.

The chain carries TRBV29-1 and TRBJ2-7; no firm D call. Germline CDR1 reads SQVTM; CDR2 reads ANQGSEA. V gave up 7 bases and J gave up 6 bases, with 13 bases separating them. The CDR3 extends over 11 amino acids. The CDR3 region is CSGNLGGEQYF. The CDR3 DNA sequence: TGCAGCGGTAACTTGGGTGGCGAGCAGTACTTC.

This clonotype was seen only a few times. The V and J genes are TRBV20-1 and TRBJ2-5; TRBD2 aligns across 10 bases. Losses at the gene ends were 3 bases for V and 4 bases for J; bases not matched to a gene: 14. Germline-derived CDR1 and CDR2 are DFQATT and SNEGSKA (reference sequence). The CDR3 sequence is 17 residues long. CDR3: CSASLASGGPRIETQYF. DNA for the CDR3: TGCAGTGCTAGTCTGGCTAGCGGGGGCCCCCGGATAGAGACCCAGTACTTC.

In its sample, this clonotype was seen a few times. The V and J genes are TRBV28 and TRBJ1-4; possible D gene TRBD1, 5 bases. This CDR3 has 15 amino acids. The V end was cut by 3 bases, the J end by 8 bases, with 16 bases between. Germline-derived CDR1 and CDR2 are MDHEN and SYDVKM. The CDR3 bases are TGTGCCAGCAGTTTCTCCAGGGTGGGTTGGGAAAAACTGTTTTTT. Its protein product is CASSFSRVGWEKLFF.

This clonotype was recorded a few times. J is TRBJ2-5 and V is TRBV27; tentative D call: TRBD1 (6 bases). The end of the DNA aligns better with TRBJ2-7, so the J call may be wrong. Germline-derived CDR1 and CDR2 are MNHEY and SMNVEV (reference sequence). This CDR3 has 14 residues. The CDR3 sequence: CASSLDQGKDEQYF. The CDR3 bases are TGTGCCAGCAGTTTGGATCAGGGGAAGGACGAGCAGTACTTC.

This clonotype has a handful of counts. V and J are TRBV12-3 or TRBV12-4 and TRBJ1-2; TRBD1 matches 8 bases. This CDR3 has 15 amino acids. Unmatched junction bases numbered 8, after V lost 5 bases and J lost 3 bases. Here the CDR3 reads CASSLGQGWHYGYTF. CDR3 in DNA: TGTGCCAGCAGTCTCGGACAGGGATGGCACTATGGCTACACCTTC.

The chain links TRBV12-3 or TRBV12-4 to TRBJ2-3; 12 nucleotides agree with TRBD2. V gave up 6 bases and J gave up 3 bases; unmatched junction bases: 4. This CDR3 has 15 residues. DNA of the CDR3: TGTGCCAGCAGGACTAGCGGGAGTATAACAGATACGCAGTATTTT. Its translation is CASRTSGSITDTQYF.

Comments on this clonotype: Germline and junction disagree at one end, which may indicate a read error. The chain carries TRBV15 and TRBJ1-1; the D gene is possibly TRBD1 (6 bases). The CDR3 length is 14 residues. Germline V gene sequence: CDR1 LNHNV, CDR2 YYDKDF (reference sequence). CDR3 residues: CATGRAQGNTEAFF. The CDR3 nucleotides read TGTGCCACCGGCAGAGCACAGGGGAACACTGAAGCTTTCTTT.

This clonotype was found a few times. The CDR3 DNA is TGTGCTAGTGGTTCGACCGACAGGCCAATGGACGAGCAGTACTTC. Amino acids: CASGSTDRPMDEQYF. The chain links TRBV12-5 to TRBJ2-1; D may be TRBD1 (6 bases). The last part of the DNA fits TRBJ2-7 better; the J call may be wrong. This CDR3 is built from 15 residues. Germline V gene sequence: CDR1 LGHNT, CDR2 FRNRAP.

Concerning this clonotype: An end of the junction does not agree with germline; a read error may underlie this. The CDR3 region has the DNA TGTGCCAGCAGTGAAACAGGCGCCCCTGGAACCACCATATATTTT. This translates into CASSETGAPGTTIYF. The rearrangement uses TRBV6-1 and TRBJ1-3; TRBD1 might be the D (5 bases). The length of the CDR3 is 15 residues. From germline, CDR1 is MNHNS and CDR2 SASEGT.

V is TRBV20-1 and J is TRBJ1-6; the match to TRBD1 covers 9 bases. The junction had 8 bases not matched to a gene; V was cut back by 5 bases and J by 6 bases. In germline, CDR1 is DFQATT, CDR2 SNEGSKA (reference sequence). The CDR3 has 15 amino acids. The CDR3 loop reads CSAEGQGGVNSPLHF. CDR3 nucleotides: TGCAGTGCTGAGGGACAGGGAGGTGTTAATTCACCCCTCCACTTT.

Concerning this clonotype itself: An end of the junction differs from the germline gene, which may be a read error. This rearrangement joins TRBV7-2 to TRBJ2-3; TRBD2 aligns across 9 bases. Germline assignment: CDR1 SGHTA and CDR2 FQGNSA. This CDR3 is built from 15 residues. The CDR3 loop is CASSLASGSWDTQYF. CDR3 sequence (DNA): TGTGCCAGCAGCTTAGCTAGCGGGAGTTGGGATACGCAGTACTTT.

There are many counts of this clonotype. This chain links TRBV5-1 with TRBJ2-5; tentatively, D is TRBD2 (6 bases). With 4 bases removed from V and 2 bases from J, the gap between germline ends came to 24 bases. CDR1 and CDR2 (germline): SGHRS, YFSETQ. The CDR3 totals 18 residues. The CDR3 sequence is CASSRGGAQQRVQETQYF. In DNA, the CDR3 is TGCGCCAGCAGCCGGGGAGGTGCCCAGCAAAGGGTTCAAGAGACCCAGTACTTC.

This clonotype appeared a few times. The chain is built from TRBV29-1 and TRBJ2-1; tentative D call: TRBD1 (5 bases). V lost 3 bases and J lost 7, with 13 bases in between. The CDR3 is 13 amino acids. The V gene's germline CDR1 is SQVTM and CDR2 ANQGSEA. For the CDR3, the DNA is TGCAGCGTTGAGGTCAGGGCAGGGAATGAGCAGTTCTTC. It is translated as CSVEVRAGNEQFF.

This clonotype was recorded a few times. The genes are TRBV7-8 and TRBJ2-5; D ambiguous. Germline loops: CDR1 SGHVS, CDR2 FQNEAQ. CDR3 size: 13 residues. Trimming shortened V by 6 bases and J by 2 bases, and 10 bases separated the two germline ends. CDR3 DNA sequence: TGTGCCAGCAGAGCCCTGCGTCAAGAGACCCAGTACTTC. It encodes CASRALRQETQYF.

The CDR3 DNA reads as TGTGCCAGCAGCCAAGGTCAGGGGGTACTGAGCGGGGAGCTGTTTTTT. Translation: CASSQGQGVLSGELFF. The chain recombines TRBV14 with TRBJ2-2; 7 nucleotides line up with TRBD1. The CDR3 runs to 16 residues. Germline-derived CDR1 and CDR2 are SGHDN and FVKESK. J gave up 7 bases and V 1 base, and 9 bases lay outside the gene matches.

The CDR3, as DNA: TGTGCCAGCAGCCCACCCACAGGGAATTCCTACAATGAGCAGTTCTTC. It is translated as CASSPPTGNSYNEQFF. This chain links TRBV3-1 with TRBJ2-1, with D possibly being TRBD1 (6 bases). The V end was cut by 4 bases, the J end by 1 base, with 14 bases between. Germline loops: CDR1 LGHDT, CDR2 YNNKEL (reference sequence). The CDR3 has 16 residues.

This clonotype was recorded many times. The V call is TRBV5-1, the J call TRBJ2-3; a possible D gene is TRBD2 (5 bases). The CDR3 contains 15 residues. Per the germline V gene, CDR1 is SGHRS and CDR2 is YFSETQ. V lost 2 bases to trimming and J lost 2 bases, with 12 bases between them. CDR3 sequence (DNA): TGCGCCAGCAGCTTTGGCGGGCGGGCCACAGATACGCAGTATTTT. This encodes CASSFGGRATDTQYF.